Following are 22 T cell receptor beta chains from one sample sequenced in a study of cytomegalovirus exposure and HLA in healthy donors. Primers included in the PCR were 60 Vbeta and 13 Jbeta primers. The assay was immunoSEQ multiplex PCR, and TCRdb's table has in-frame clones only and misses some. In the table there are around 200,000 clones, around 70% of which are singletons. Sequenced sample: PBMCs. The receptors originated from a male donor in good health and CMV-seronegative.

The chain employs TRBV6-5 and TRBJ1-6; D gene unclear. From germline, CDR1 is MNHEY and CDR2 SVGAGI. The CDR3 loop spans 14 amino acids. The V end lost 2 bases, the J end lost 6 bases, and 8 bases lay between the germline ends. CDR3 nucleotides: TGTGCCAGCAGTTACACACCAACTAATTCACCCCTCCACTTT. Its translation: CASSYTPTNSPLHF.

This clone was counted a few times. The chain links TRBV28 to TRBJ1-5, with 8 bases lining up with TRBD1. The germline gives CDR1 MDHEN, CDR2 SYDVKM. Trimming at V came to 8 bases and at J to 6 bases, leaving 6 bases not matched to a gene. This CDR3 has 13 amino acids. The CDR3, as DNA: TGTGCCAGCGGTCGACAGGGGAGTCAGCCCCAGCATTTT. The encoded protein is CASGRQGSQPQHF.

The V gene is TRBV2, the J gene TRBJ2-3; D not certain. The CDR3 sequence is 11 residues long. V lost 6 bases, J lost 2 bases, and 3 bases lay in between. Germline V gives CDR1 SNHLY, CDR2 FYNNEI. The CDR3 sequence: CASSFTDTQYF. CDR3 sequence (DNA): TGTGCCAGCAGCTTCACAGATACGCAGTATTTT.

The J gene is TRBJ2-1, the V gene TRBV6-1; 8 bases align to TRBD1. CDR3 size: 14 residues. Trimming took 7 bases from V and 3 from J; bases not matched to a gene: 5. The V gene's germline CDR1 is MNHNS and CDR2 SASEGT. The CDR3 DNA sequence: TGTGCCAGCAAGGACAGGGAGAACTACAATGAGCAGTTCTTC. Its translation: CASKDRENYNEQFF.

CDR3 sequence (DNA): TGTGCCAGCCCCCTCTCGCAGACTAGCATCAATGAGCAGTTCTTC. Translation gives CASPLSQTSINEQFF. V and J are TRBV2 and TRBJ2-1, with 7 bases fitting TRBD2. V was clipped by 8 bases and J by 6 bases; unmatched bases: 13. In germline, CDR1 is SNHLY, CDR2 FYNNEI. CDR3 length equals 15 residues. Based on the CDR3 plus reference TRBV2 and TRBJ2-1, the full variable domain is EPEVTQTPSHQVTQMGQEVILRCVPISNHLYFYWYRQILGQKVEFLVSFYNNEISEKSEIFDDQFSVERPDGSNFTLKIRSTKLEDSAMYFCASPLSQTSINEQFFGPGTRLTVL.

The chain employs TRBV25-1 and TRBJ1-1; 11 bases match TRBD1. V trimming: 10 bases; J trimming: 4 bases; junction bases outside the gene matches: 8. This CDR3 region has 14 residues. Germline V CDR1 and CDR2: MGHDK, SYGVNS. The CDR3 DNA reads TGTGCCAACGTGGACAGGGGGCGAGGCACTGAAGCTTTCTTT. It translates to CANVDRGRGTEAFF.

V and J are TRBV28 and TRBJ1-2, with 7 bases matching TRBD1. The CDR3 is 14 amino acids. Germline V lookup: CDR1 MDHEN, CDR2 SYDVKM. The trim removed 5 bases at V and 7 bases at J, leaving 10 bases unmatched. This CDR3 is CASSASGTVSGYTF. The CDR3 DNA reads TGTGCCAGCAGTGCCTCCGGGACAGTGAGTGGCTACACCTTC.

The chain combines TRBV10-3 with TRBJ1-1; no clear D. V was shortened by 6 bases and J by 3 bases, with 14 bases between the two germline ends. CDR3 length: 14 residues. The germline gives CDR1 ENHRY, CDR2 SYGVKD. The CDR3 DNA is TGTGCCATCAGGGGGAGGGAGGAGGACACTGAAGCTTTCTTT. The encoded protein is CAIRGREEDTEAFF.

The chain uses TRBV7-8 and TRBJ1-6; 8 nucleotides align to TRBD1. CDR3 length: 16 amino acids. J lost 6 bases, V lost 2 bases, and 6 bases had no gene match. Germline CDR1 is SGHVS and CDR2 is FQNEAQ. CDR3 coding DNA: TGTGCCAGCAGCTTACAGGGGGCTCTTGGTAATTCACCCCTCCACTTT. It encodes CASSLQGALGNSPLHF.

The chain has TRBV28 and TRBJ2-3, with a possible D match to TRBD2 (6 bases). Germline CDR1 reads MDHEN; CDR2 reads SYDVKM. The V and J ends lost 8 bases and 3 bases respectively, with 15 bases between them. The CDR3 runs 14 residues. CDR3 sequence reads: CASDLAGRTDTQYF. The CDR3 coding sequence is TGTGCCAGCGATTTGGCGGGAAGGACAGATACGCAGTATTTT.

This chain uses TRBV9 with TRBJ1-3; D is uncertain. Germline CDR1 reads SGDLS; CDR2 reads YYNGEE. This CDR3 has 13 residues. Between the trimmed V and J ends, which lost 4 bases and 0 bases, there was a span of 5 bases. In DNA, the CDR3 is TGTGCCAGCAGCTCCCACTCTGGAAACACCATATATTTT. Translating it yields CASSSHSGNTIYF.

The chain carries TRBV6-5 and TRBJ1-2, with 8 bases fitting TRBD1. This CDR3 has 14 amino acids. The trim removed 8 bases at V and 4 bases at J, leaving 9 bases unmatched. Looked up from germline, CDR1 is MNHEY and CDR2 is SVGAGI. The CDR3 sequence is CASHSLQGVYGYTF. CDR3 nucleotide sequence: TGTGCCAGCCACTCCCTACAGGGGGTCTATGGCTACACCTTC.

The chain employs TRBV28 and TRBJ1-2; tentatively, D is TRBD1 (6 bases). CDR1 and CDR2 (germline): MDHEN, SYDVKM. The CDR3 totals 14 residues. Trimming removed 5 bases from V and 3 bases from J, with 13 bases in between. CDR3 in DNA: TGTGCCAGCAGTGAGGGGGGGGAGGACTATGGCTACACCTTC. Translated, it gives CASSEGGEDYGYTF.

The chain carries TRBV28 and TRBJ2-3; tentatively, D is TRBD2 (6 bases). V dropped 11 bases and J dropped 0 bases, with 12 bases sitting between them. The CDR3 consists of 13 residues. The V gene's germline CDR1 is MDHEN and CDR2 SYDVKM. CDR3 coding DNA: TGTGCCTCAAAAAGCGGGAGCACAGATACGCAGTATTTT. Residues: CASKSGSTDTQYF.

This clone has just a few counts. This chain uses TRBV6-6 with TRBJ1-5, with unresolved D. This CDR3 is built from 16 residues. V lost 6 bases to trimming and J lost 5 bases, with 20 bases between them. The germline gives CDR1 MNHNY, CDR2 SVGAGI (reference sequence). The CDR3 sequence: CASSPFVVGDHQPQHF. The CDR3 DNA sequence: TGTGCCAGCAGCCCCTTCGTAGTAGGAGATCATCAGCCCCAGCATTTT.

This clone has only one observation. This chain joins TRBV2 and TRBJ2-3, with 8 bases lining up with TRBD2. The length of the CDR3 is 13 residues. Germline-derived CDR1 and CDR2 are SNHLY and FYNNEI. V lost 7 bases to trimming and J lost 7 bases; unmatched junction nucleotides: 7. The CDR3 coding sequence is TGTGCCAGCAAAGCGGGGGAAGGAAATACGCAGTATTTT. Translating gives CASKAGEGNTQYF.

This chain connects TRBV21-1 to TRBJ2-3; TRBD2 was called by the table and not checked on the DNA. TRBV21-1 has pseudogene status. The CDR3 is 18 amino acids. The CDR3 reads CASSSWGLAGGNTDTQYF. The CDR3 DNA reads TGTGCCAGCAGCTCCTGGGGACTAGCGGGAGGTAACACAGATACGCAGTATTTT.

This clone was found once. The chain couples TRBV5-1 to TRBJ1-1; D is unclear. The CDR3 length is 12 residues. CDR1 is SGHRS and CDR2 is YFSETQ in the germline V gene. V was cut by 7 bases and J by 0 bases, with 7 bases left in between. The CDR3 DNA reads TGCGCCAGCGGGCGAATGAACACTGAAGCTTTCTTT. It specifies CASGRMNTEAFF.

This chain uses TRBV27 with TRBJ1-5; D perhaps matches TRBD1 (6 bases). Deletions cut 4 bases from V and 7 bases from J, with 14 bases between. This CDR3 contains 14 residues. Germline V gene sequence: CDR1 MNHEY, CDR2 SMNVEV (reference sequence). CDR3 nucleotides: TGTGCCAGCAGTTCGCTCACAGGGTACCAGCCCCAGCATTTT. Translated: CASSSLTGYQPQHF.

This clone was counted between two and nine times. V and J are TRBV4-1 and TRBJ1-6; D gene ambiguous. The CDR3 is 16 amino acids. Trimming stripped 1 base from V and 2 bases from J, with 9 bases between. CDR1 and CDR2 (germline): MGHRA, YSYEKL. The CDR3, as DNA: TGCGCCAGCAGCCAAGTTCAGGATACCTATAATTCACCCCTCCACTTT. As protein: CASSQVQDTYNSPLHF.

This clone turned up a few times. The CDR3 sequence is CASSSLAGTYNEQFF. The CDR3 DNA is TGCGCCAGCAGCTCCCTAGCGGGCACATACAATGAGCAGTTCTTC. V usage is TRBV5-1 and J usage is TRBJ2-1; 8 bases align to TRBD2. The V gene end was trimmed by 3 bases and the J gene end by 4 bases; junction bases not matched to a gene: 6. Germline V CDR1 and CDR2: SGHRS, YFSETQ. The CDR3 sequence is 15 residues long.

The count of this clone is one. This chain links TRBV6-5 with TRBJ1-4; 7 bases agree with TRBD1. The CDR3 runs to 14 residues. V was clipped by 4 bases and J by 8 bases; unmatched bases: 7. Germline lookup yields CDR1 MNHEY and CDR2 SVGAGI. The CDR3 loop reads CASSWGQSWEKLFF. The CDR3 DNA follows: TGTGCCAGCAGTTGGGGACAGTCGTGGGAAAAACTGTTTTTT.